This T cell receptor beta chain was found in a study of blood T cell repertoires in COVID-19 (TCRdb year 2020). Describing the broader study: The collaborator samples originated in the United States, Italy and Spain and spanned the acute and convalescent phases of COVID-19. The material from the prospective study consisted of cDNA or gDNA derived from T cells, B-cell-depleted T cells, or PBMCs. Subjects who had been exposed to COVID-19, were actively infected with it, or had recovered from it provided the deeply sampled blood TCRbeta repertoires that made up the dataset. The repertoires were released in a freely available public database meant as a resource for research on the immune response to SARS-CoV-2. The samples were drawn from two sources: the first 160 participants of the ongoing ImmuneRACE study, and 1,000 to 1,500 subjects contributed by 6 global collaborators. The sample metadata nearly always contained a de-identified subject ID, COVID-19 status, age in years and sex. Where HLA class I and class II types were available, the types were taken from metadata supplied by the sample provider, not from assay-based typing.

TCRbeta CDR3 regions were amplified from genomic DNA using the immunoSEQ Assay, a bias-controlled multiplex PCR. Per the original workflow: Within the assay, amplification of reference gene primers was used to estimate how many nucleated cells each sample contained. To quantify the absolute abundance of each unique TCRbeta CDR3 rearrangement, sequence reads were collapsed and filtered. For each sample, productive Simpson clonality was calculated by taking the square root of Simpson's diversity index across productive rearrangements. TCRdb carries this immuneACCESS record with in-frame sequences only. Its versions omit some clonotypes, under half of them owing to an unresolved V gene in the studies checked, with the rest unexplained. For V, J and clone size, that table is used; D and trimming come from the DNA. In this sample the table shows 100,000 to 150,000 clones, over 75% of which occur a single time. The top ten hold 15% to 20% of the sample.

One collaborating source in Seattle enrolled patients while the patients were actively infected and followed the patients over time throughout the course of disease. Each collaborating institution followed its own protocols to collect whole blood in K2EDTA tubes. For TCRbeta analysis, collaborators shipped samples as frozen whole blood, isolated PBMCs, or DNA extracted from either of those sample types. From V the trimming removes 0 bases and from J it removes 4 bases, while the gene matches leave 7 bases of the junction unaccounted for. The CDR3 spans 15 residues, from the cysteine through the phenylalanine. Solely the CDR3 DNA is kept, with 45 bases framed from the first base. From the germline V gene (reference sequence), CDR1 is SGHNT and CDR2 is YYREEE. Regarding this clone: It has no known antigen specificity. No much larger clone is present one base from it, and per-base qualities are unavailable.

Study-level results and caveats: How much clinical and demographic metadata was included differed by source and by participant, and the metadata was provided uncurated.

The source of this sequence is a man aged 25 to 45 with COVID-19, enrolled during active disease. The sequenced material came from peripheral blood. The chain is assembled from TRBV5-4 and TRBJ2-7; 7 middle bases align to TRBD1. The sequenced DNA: TGTGCCAGCAGCTTGGCGGGACAGATATCTTACGAGCAGTACTTC. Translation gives CASSLAGQISYEQYF.